These 2 T cell receptor beta chains share one sample of origin, sequenced in a study of graft-versus-host responses after intestinal transplantation. Libraries were prepared by immunoSEQ multiplex PCR; TCRdb keeps only in-frame clonotypes and omits some of them. Among about 120,000 clones, 90% to 95% were seen once, and the ten largest hold 0.09% to 0.15%. Their specific antigens are unknown. Material: unstimulated CD4+ T cells sorted from spleen or lymph node cells, obtained before intestinal transplant. These receptors were collected from a human donor who received an intestinal transplant.

The CDR3 bases are TGTGCCATCAGCGGGGACAGGGGGGGGGAAAAACTGTTTTTT. It codes for CAISGDRGGEKLFF. The rearrangement links TRBV10-3 to TRBJ1-4; 11 bases are shared with TRBD1. The junction had 5 bases not matched to a gene; V was cut back by 6 bases and J by 8 bases. This CDR3 is built from 14 residues. CDR1 ENHRY and CDR2 SYGVKD come from the germline V gene.

The rearrangement uses TRBV28 and TRBJ2-3; D not resolved. The CDR3 totals 14 residues. CDR1 and CDR2 from the germline V gene are MDHEN and SYDVKM. V lost 0 bases to trimming and J lost 4 bases, with 8 bases between them. In DNA form, the CDR3 reads TGTGCCAGCAGTTTATGGGCCCTCCCAGATACGCAGTATTTT. Protein: CASSLWALPDTQYF. Combining the CDR3 with reference TRBV28 and TRBJ2-3 gives the whole variable domain DVKVTQSSRYLVKRTGEKVFLECVQDMDHENMFWYRQDPGLGLRLIYFSYDVKMKEKGDIPEGYSVSREKKERFSLILESASTNQTSMYLCASSLWALPDTQYFGPGTRLTVL.